The 29 T cell receptor beta chains presented below share a single source sample, sequenced in a study of cytomegalovirus exposure and HLA in healthy donors (dated 2017 in TCRdb). The library was made by the immunoSEQ multiplex PCR assay. A mixture of 60 forward primers for TCR Vbeta segments and 13 reverse primers for TCR Jbeta segments was used in the multiplex PCR. TCRdb carries this immuneACCESS record with in-frame sequences only. Its versions omit some clonotypes, under half of them owing to an unresolved V gene in the studies checked, with the rest unexplained. The sample table shows more than 150,000 clones, and around 83% are seen once. The top ten hold about 0.8% of the sample. The sample comprised PBMCs. These receptors all stem from a young woman in good health and CMV-seronegative.

CDR3 nucleotide sequence: TGTGCCAGCAGCCCCAGCGGGGCGTGGGATGAGCAGTTCTTC. Protein product: CASSPSGAWDEQFF. This chain links TRBV7-2 with TRBJ2-1; 7 bases are a match to TRBD2. Germline CDR1 SGHTA, CDR2 FQGNSA. The CDR3 has 14 residues. Unmatched junction bases numbered 9, after V lost 5 bases and J lost 8 bases.

This clone was seen ten or more times. This sequence joins TRBV27 and TRBJ1-1; D may be TRBD1 (6 bases). The CDR3 extends over 15 amino acids. Per the germline V gene, CDR1 is MNHEY and CDR2 is SMNVEV (reference sequence). V lost 6 bases and J 1 base, leaving 15 bases between the germline ends. The CDR3 reads CASRKTGLSNTEAFF. The CDR3 bases are TGTGCCAGCAGGAAAACAGGGTTATCGAACACTGAAGCTTTCTTT.

V and J are TRBV18 and TRBJ2-2, with D possibly TRBD2 on 5 matching bases. Germline V gene lookup returns CDR1 KGHSH and CDR2 LQKENI. Trimming took 3 bases from V and 3 from J, leaving 5 bases between them. This CDR3 has 13 amino acids. CDR3 DNA sequence: TGTGCCAGCTCACCGAGGGACACCGGGGAGCTGTTTTTT. Translated: CASSPRDTGELFF.

The CDR3 region has the DNA TGCAGCGTTGAGGCTAGCGGAACGTACGAGCAGTACTTC. Translated, it gives CSVEASGTYEQYF. This chain connects TRBV29-1 to TRBJ2-7, with 7 positions matching TRBD2. CDR3 length: 13 amino acids. V lost 3 bases and J lost 4; bases outside the gene matches: 6. Germline V gives CDR1 SQVTM, CDR2 ANQGSEA.

This clone was observed a single time. The chain is built from TRBV27 and TRBJ2-7; 10 bases align to TRBD2. The CDR3 totals 14 residues. J lost 5 bases, V lost 0 bases, and 1 base had no gene match. Germline values: CDR1 MNHEY, CDR2 SMNVEV (reference sequence). In DNA, the CDR3 is TGTGCCAGCAGTTTATCTCTAGCGGGGGACGAGCAGTACTTC. It encodes CASSLSLAGDEQYF.

The chain recombines TRBV5-1 with TRBJ2-5; TRBD2 matches at 7 bases. Germline CDR1 SGHRS, CDR2 YFSETQ. Losses at the gene ends were 6 bases for V and 1 base for J; bases not matched to a gene: 6. This CDR3 spans 14 amino acids. This CDR3 reads CASTTTGGQETQYF. Here the CDR3 DNA reads TGCGCCAGCACTACCACGGGGGGCCAAGAGACCCAGTACTTC.

The chain recombines TRBV27 with TRBJ2-7; 11 bases fit TRBD2. The CDR3 runs to 19 residues. Germline V lookup: CDR1 MNHEY, CDR2 SMNVEV (reference sequence). With 6 bases clipped from V and 2 bases from J, the junction kept 18 bases outside the gene matches. The CDR3 nucleotides are TGTGCCAGCAGAGGGGGGCCAGGACTAGCGGGCCCCCGTCCCTACGAGCAGTACTTC. Residues: CASRGGPGLAGPRPYEQYF.

The V gene is TRBV4-2, the J gene TRBJ2-3, with 11 positions matching TRBD2. The CDR3 contains 16 residues. Looked up from germline, CDR1 is LGHNA and CDR2 is YNFKEQ. V lost 3 bases, J lost 6 bases, and 8 bases stayed unmatched. The DNA of the CDR3 is TGTGCCAGCAGCCAGGAGCTAGCGGGGGGTCTCGATACGCAGTATTTT. This encodes CASSQELAGGLDTQYF.

Notes on this clone: One end of the junction does not line up with germline, which may come from a read error. The chain links TRBV7-9 to TRBJ2-1; D unclear. Germline V gene sequence: CDR1 SEHNR, CDR2 FQNEAQ (reference sequence). The CDR3 length is 13 residues. CDR3 in DNA: TGTTCCAGCAGCTCCCGTTCTATCAATGAGCAGTTCTTC. It yields the protein CSSSSRSINEQFF.

The chain combines TRBV4-2 with TRBJ1-4; D is unclear. The CDR3 extends over 16 amino acids. V lost 4 bases to trimming and J lost 7 bases, with 19 bases between them. Germline loops: CDR1 LGHNA, CDR2 YNFKEQ. This chain's CDR3 is CASSPEQVTAGEKLFF. The CDR3 nucleotides are TGTGCCAGCAGCCCCGAGCAAGTTACTGCAGGTGAAAAACTGTTTTTT.

V gene TRBV7-8 combines with J gene TRBJ2-7; the match to TRBD1 covers 9 bases. Germline V gives CDR1 SGHVS, CDR2 FQNEAQ. V lost 5 bases, J lost 7 bases, and 9 bases stayed unmatched. This CDR3 is 14 amino acids long. The CDR3 here is CASSAHRGPWEQYF. The CDR3 coding sequence is TGTGCCAGCAGCGCCCACAGGGGGCCCTGGGAGCAGTACTTC.

The chain has TRBV27 and TRBJ2-7, with a tentative D call TRBD1 (5 bases). Trimming took off 3 bases at V and 2 bases at J, with 11 bases between the two ends. The CDR3 runs to 14 residues. CDR1 and CDR2 from the germline V gene are MNHEY and SMNVEV (reference sequence). In nucleotides, the CDR3 is TGTGCCAGCAGTTTTCGACCAGGGCCCTACGAGCAGTACTTC. Translated: CASSFRPGPYEQYF.

V gene TRBV6-1 combines with J gene TRBJ2-7; the match to TRBD1 covers 8 bases. V was clipped by 3 bases and J by 3 bases; unmatched bases: 7. Looked up from germline, CDR1 is MNHNS and CDR2 is SASEGT. This CDR3 has 15 amino acids. DNA of the CDR3: TGTGCCAGCAGTGACCCCGGGACAGGACGCTACGAGCAGTACTTC. Amino acids: CASSDPGTGRYEQYF.

The CDR3 loop reads CASSRGQGTYGYTF. CDR3 DNA sequence: TGTGCCAGCAGCCGAGGACAGGGAACCTATGGCTACACCTTC. The chain recombines TRBV5-6 with TRBJ1-2; 8 bases map to TRBD1. CDR3 length: 14 amino acids. CDR1 is SGHDT and CDR2 is YYEEEE in the germline V gene. Germline trimming cut 4 bases from V and 4 bases from J; bases unmatched to any gene: 6.

The V and J genes are TRBV20-1 and TRBJ2-5; D gene ambiguous. This CDR3 has 11 residues. Germline V gene sequence: CDR1 DFQATT, CDR2 SNEGSKA (reference sequence). V was clipped by 5 bases and J by 5 bases, with 9 bases between them. The CDR3 nucleotides read TGCAGTGCTGTCGTGTCGGAGACCCAGTACTTC. Protein product: CSAVVSETQYF.

With regard to this clone: A junction end diverges from the germline sequence, so it may reflect a read error. The V call is TRBV5-1, the J call TRBJ2-5; 9 bases line up with TRBD2. This CDR3 is built from 15 residues. Germline CDR1 reads SGHRS; CDR2 reads YFSETQ. CDR3 sequence: CASSSASGMWETRYF. CDR3 in DNA: TGCGCCAGCAGCTCGGCTAGCGGGATGTGGGAGACCCGGTACTTC.

This chain joins TRBV13 and TRBJ2-1; the match to TRBD2 covers 12 bases. Germline CDR1 PRHDT, CDR2 FYEKMQ (reference sequence). Trimming at V came to 1 base and at J to 6 bases, leaving 4 bases not matched to a gene. There are 16 residues in the CDR3. CDR3 sequence reads: CASSLVGTSGRNEQFF. The CDR3 DNA sequence: TGTGCCAGCAGCTTAGTGGGGACTAGCGGGCGCAATGAGCAGTTCTTC.

The V gene is TRBV19, the J gene TRBJ1-6; 8 nucleotides line up with TRBD1. CDR3 size: 17 residues. Trimming at V came to 4 bases and at J to 6 bases, leaving 11 bases not matched to a gene. The V gene's germline CDR1 is LNHDA and CDR2 SQIVND (reference sequence). The CDR3 region is CASSTGQGGSSNSPLHF. CDR3 coding DNA: TGTGCCAGTAGTACCGGACAGGGTGGTAGTTCTAATTCACCCCTCCACTTT. The full variable domain, completed using reference TRBV19 and TRBJ1-6, is DGGITQSPKYLFRKEGQNVTLSCEQNLNHDAMYWYRQDPGQGLRLIYYSQIVNDFQKGDIAEGYSVSREKKESFPLTVTSAQKNPTAFYLCASSTGQGGSSNSPLHFGNGTRLTVT.

The CDR3 DNA reads as TGTGCCAGCAGCCGTGGAGGGGAGGCACGGGAGCAGTTCTTC. This encodes CASSRGGEAREQFF. The V and J genes are TRBV5-4 and TRBJ2-1; tentative D call: TRBD2 (6 bases). Looked up from germline, CDR1 is SGHNT and CDR2 is YYREEE (reference sequence). The CDR3 covers 14 residues. V was shortened by 4 bases and J by 10 bases, with 18 bases between the two germline ends.

CDR3 nucleotides: TGTGCCACCAGCAGAGGGGCTAGCGGGTTGGATTTGGATACGCAGTATTTT. Its translation is CATSRGASGLDLDTQYF. This chain joins TRBV15 and TRBJ2-3; 8 nucleotides line up with TRBD2. Germline V gene lookup returns CDR1 LNHNV and CDR2 YYDKDF (reference sequence). The V segment lost 1 base and the J segment 6 bases; nucleotides outside the gene matches: 12. The CDR3 length is 17 residues. Combining the CDR3 with reference TRBV15 and TRBJ2-3 gives the whole variable domain DAMVIQNPRYQVTQFGKPVTLSCSQTLNHNVMYWYQQKSSQAPKLLFHYYDKDFNNEADTPDNFQSRRPNTSFCFLDIRSPGLGDTAMYLCATSRGASGLDLDTQYFGPGTRLTVL.

The V and J genes are TRBV5-6 and TRBJ2-1; D not certain. The CDR3 has 15 amino acids. Trimming took 0 bases from V and 2 from J, leaving 9 bases between them. Germline CDR1 reads SGHDT; CDR2 reads YYEEEE. The CDR3 DNA reads as TGTGCCAGCAGCTTGGTGGAGAGTACCTACAATGAGCAGTTCTTC. Translation gives CASSLVESTYNEQFF.

The genes are TRBV6-5 and TRBJ1-1; D is possibly TRBD1 (6 bases). The germline V and J ends were trimmed by 5 bases and 6 bases, with 13 bases remaining between them. In germline, CDR1 is MNHEY, CDR2 SVGAGI. This CDR3 region has 13 residues. This CDR3 is CASSDHRAPEAFF. As DNA, the CDR3 is TGTGCCAGCAGTGACCACAGGGCCCCTGAAGCTTTCTTT.

The chain links TRBV7-2 to TRBJ2-5; 8 nucleotides align to TRBD2. The germline V gene encodes CDR1 SGHTA and CDR2 FQGNSA. With 3 bases clipped from V and 3 bases from J, the junction kept 3 bases outside the gene matches. This CDR3 has 14 residues. The CDR3 protein is CASSFLAGKETQYF. CDR3 nucleotide sequence: TGTGCCAGCAGCTTCTTAGCGGGGAAAGAGACCCAGTACTTC.

The genes are TRBV16 and TRBJ1-1; the D is unclear. With 1 base removed from V and 3 bases from J, the gap between germline ends came to 6 bases. CDR3 length: 13 amino acids. Per the germline V gene, CDR1 is KGHSY and CDR2 is FQNENV. This CDR3 is CASSQWRDTEAFF. The CDR3 coding sequence is TGTGCCAGCAGCCAATGGAGGGACACTGAAGCTTTCTTT.

This clone was counted a few times. This rearrangement joins TRBV5-6 to TRBJ2-1, with 9 bases matching TRBD1. Germline CDR1 reads SGHDT; CDR2 reads YYEEEE. The CDR3 contains 14 residues. The J segment lost 6 bases and the V segment lost 6 bases, leaving 7 bases of the junction unmatched. The CDR3 nucleotides read TGTGCCAGCACTCGACAGGGGGTGGCCAATGAGCAGTTCTTC. Its translation is CASTRQGVANEQFF.

The rearrangement links TRBV15 to TRBJ2-5; 7 positions match TRBD2. With 1 base clipped from V and 3 bases from J, the junction kept 11 bases outside the gene matches. In germline, CDR1 is LNHNV, CDR2 YYDKDF (reference sequence). The length of the CDR3 is 17 residues. The CDR3 DNA sequence: TGTGCCACCAGCAGAGTTCCGGGAGGAGCGGGAAAAGAGACCCAGTACTTC. It encodes CATSRVPGGAGKETQYF.

The chain links TRBV10-3 to TRBJ2-7; TRBD1 agrees at 10 bases. V dropped 2 bases and J dropped 3; count of bases not matched to a gene: 1. The germline CDR1 and CDR2 sequences are ENHRY and SYGVKD. The CDR3 is 14 residues long. CDR3 protein: CAISEGQGVYEQYF. CDR3 in DNA: TGTGCCATCAGTGAGGGACAGGGGGTCTACGAGCAGTACTTC.

This chain connects TRBV29-1 to TRBJ2-5; D is possibly TRBD2 (6 bases). From germline, CDR1 is SQVTM and CDR2 ANQGSEA. The CDR3 has 12 residues. V lost 5 bases and J lost 3, with 10 bases in between. CDR3 amino acids: CSVHGEEETQYF. The CDR3 bases are TGCAGCGTTCACGGGGAGGAAGAGACCCAGTACTTC.

This sequence joins TRBV18 and TRBJ2-7; 11 bases line up with TRBD2. This CDR3 is built from 15 residues. Germline V gene data show CDR1 as KGHSH and CDR2 as LQKENI. The V segment lost 2 bases and the J segment 4 bases; nucleotides outside the gene matches: 4. Here the CDR3 DNA reads TGTGCCAGCTCACCATCCGGGACTAGCGGTTACGAGCAGTACTTC. Translated, it gives CASSPSGTSGYEQYF.